This TCR beta chain was sequenced in a study of blood T cells in healthy people across ages. Overall study context: Using template switching, researchers captured about one barcoded beta molecule for each two T cells. General observations from the study: In the absence of known donor CMV status, changes in expanded clonotypes were possibly confounded. TCR beta diversity per million T cells fell roughly linearly with age.

This clonotype occurred a few times. Its antigen remains unidentified. The V end was cut by 2 bases, the J end by 6 bases, with 9 bases between. The length of the CDR3 is 13 residues. The V gene's germline CDR1 is SGHTA and CDR2 FQGNSA. A sample-barcoded 5' primer and a J-beta primer mix were used in a second PCR of about 7 to 12 cycles. All samples gave at least 3 million CDR3-containing paired-end reads. One entry per CDR3 protein, called by TCRdb with MiXCR from the 5' RACE reads. The data hold roughly 800,000 distinct CDR3 sequences, with roughly 64% observed a single time. The chain recombines TRBV7-2 with TRBJ2-3; D possibly corresponds to TRBD1 (5 bases). The sequence came from a man aged 25-40 years in good health. Specimen: blood. This CDR3 is CASSLWGPDTQYF. CDR3 DNA sequence: TGTGCCAGCAGCTTATGGGGCCCCGATACGCAGTATTTT.